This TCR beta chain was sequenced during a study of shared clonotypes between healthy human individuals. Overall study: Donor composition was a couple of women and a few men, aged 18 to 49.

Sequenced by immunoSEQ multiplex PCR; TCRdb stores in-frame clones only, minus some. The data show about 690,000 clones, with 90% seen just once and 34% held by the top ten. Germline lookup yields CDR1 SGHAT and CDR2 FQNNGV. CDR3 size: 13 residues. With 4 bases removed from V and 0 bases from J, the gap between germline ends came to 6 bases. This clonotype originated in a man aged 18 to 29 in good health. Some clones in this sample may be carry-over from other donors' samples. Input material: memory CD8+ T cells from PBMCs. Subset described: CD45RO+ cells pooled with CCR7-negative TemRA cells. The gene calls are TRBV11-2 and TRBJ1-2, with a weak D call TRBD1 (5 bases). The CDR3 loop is CASSWGTNYGYTF. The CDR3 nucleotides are TGTGCCAGCAGCTGGGGGACTAACTATGGCTACACCTTC.